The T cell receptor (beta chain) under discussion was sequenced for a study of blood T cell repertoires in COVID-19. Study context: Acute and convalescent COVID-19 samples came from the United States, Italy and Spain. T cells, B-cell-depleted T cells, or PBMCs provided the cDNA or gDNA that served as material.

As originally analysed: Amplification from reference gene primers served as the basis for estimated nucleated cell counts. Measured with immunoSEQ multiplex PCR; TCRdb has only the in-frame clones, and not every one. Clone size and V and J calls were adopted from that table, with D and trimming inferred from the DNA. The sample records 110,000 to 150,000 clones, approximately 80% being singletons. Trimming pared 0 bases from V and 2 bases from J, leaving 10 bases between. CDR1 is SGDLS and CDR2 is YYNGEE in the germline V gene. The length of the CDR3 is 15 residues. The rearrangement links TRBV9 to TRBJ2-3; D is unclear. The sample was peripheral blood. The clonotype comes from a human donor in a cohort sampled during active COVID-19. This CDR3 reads CASSVDVQNTDTQYF. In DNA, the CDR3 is TGTGCCAGCAGCGTAGATGTTCAGAACACAGATACGCAGTATTTT.